This T cell receptor (beta chain) is drawn from a study of T cells in Graves' hyperthyroidism and ophthalmopathy. Study-level points and caveats: Stable hyperthyroidism and ophthalmopathy were separated using 13 V-J signatures.

In its sample, this clonotype was seen a few times. Its antigen is unknown. Germline V gene sequence: CDR1 SGHTA, CDR2 FQGNSA. V shed 5 bases, J shed 3 bases, and the junction held 11 bases outside the gene matches. The CDR3 contains 16 residues. Regions amplified from RNA transcripts were the TCR beta CDR3 regions. A set of HTBI primers served as the primers for a first-round RT-PCR of the TCR CDR3. TCRdb independently ran MiXCR on the multiplex PCR reads; one entry per CDR3 protein. This table has around 360,000 distinct CDR3 sequences, 12% to 15% appearing once. PBMCs were derived from roughly 10 ml fresh peripheral blood.

The sample taken for sequencing was blood. The chain is built from TRBV7-2 and TRBJ2-3, with TRBD2 matching over 7 bases. The source is a woman aged 55-70 years with Graves' ophthalmopathy. The CDR3 DNA follows: TGTGCCAGCAGCGACGGGACTAACATCAGAACAGATACGCAGTATTTT. It specifies CASSDGTNIRTDTQYF.